This is a list of T cell receptor beta chains from one sample in a study of cytomegalovirus exposure and HLA in healthy donors. Here immunoSEQ multiplex PCR was the method, and the copy in TCRdb shows in-frame clones only, minus some. The sample has about 150,000 clones, around three quarters seen once. The sample consisted of PBMCs. The receptors come from a middle-aged man in good health and CMV-seronegative. The CDR3 runs from the conserved cysteine through the conserved F or W. D genes are given only for firm matches. A clone size is listed for some rows: how often the clone was seen (once, few, many), or a class if it is expanded.

V gene	J gene	D gene	clone size	CDR3 protein	CDR3 DNA
TRBV19	TRBJ1-5	NA	NA	CASSTLSAGLHQPQHF	TGTGCCAGTAGTACCCTGAGCGCAGGGTTACATCAGCCCCAGCATTTT
TRBV19	TRBJ2-5	NA	NA	CASSPFGRGQETQYF	TGTGCCAGTAGTCCCTTCGGCCGGGGGCAAGAGACCCAGTACTTC
TRBV28	TRBJ1-2	TRBD1	NA	CASSLGGYGYGYTF	TGTGCCAGCAGTCTAGGGGGCTATGGCTATGGCTACACCTTC
TRBV4-1	TRBJ1-1	NA	once	CASSQDPGLSEAFF	TGCGCCAGCAGCCAAGACCCGGGACTCTCTGAAGCTTTCTTT
TRBV6-1	TRBJ2-5	TRBD1	NA	CASGHRGETQYF	TGTGCCAGCGGACACAGGGGGGAGACCCAGTACTTC
TRBV5-1	TRBJ2-6	TRBD1	NA	CASSLTTGNSGANVLTF	TGCGCCAGCAGCTTAACGACAGGGAACTCTGGGGCCAACGTCCTGACTTTC
TRBV19	TRBJ1-2	NA	NA	CATASRQGLPYGYTF	TGTGCCACCGCCAGCCGCCAGGGATTACCCTATGGCTACACCTTC
TRBV2	TRBJ2-1	TRBD2	NA	CARTGLARWGEQFF	TGTGCCAGGACAGGACTAGCGCGATGGGGTGAGCAGTTCTTC
TRBV5-1	TRBJ2-4	NA	NA	CASSLEEDSQYF	TGCGCCAGCAGCTTAGAGGAGGACAGTCAGTACTTC
TRBV28	TRBJ2-7	NA	NA	CASSLIFGVKYF	TGTGCCAGCAGTTTAATTTTCGGAGTCAAATACTTC